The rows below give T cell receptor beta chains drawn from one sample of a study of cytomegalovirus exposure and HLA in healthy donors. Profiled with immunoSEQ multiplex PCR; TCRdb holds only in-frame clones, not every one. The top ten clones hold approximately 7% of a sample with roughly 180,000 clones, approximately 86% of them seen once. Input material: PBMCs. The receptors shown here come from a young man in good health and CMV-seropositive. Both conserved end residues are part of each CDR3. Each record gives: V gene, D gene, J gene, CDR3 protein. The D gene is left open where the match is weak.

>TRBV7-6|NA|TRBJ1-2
CASSLEVGGNYGYTF
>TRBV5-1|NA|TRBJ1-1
CASSLMTNTEAFF
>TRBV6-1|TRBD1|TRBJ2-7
CASSVPRQGRLGEQYF
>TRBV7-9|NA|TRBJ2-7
CASSVERYEQYF
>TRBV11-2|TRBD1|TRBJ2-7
CASSSAWGDRGSSYEQYF
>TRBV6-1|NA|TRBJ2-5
CASSILRQETQYF
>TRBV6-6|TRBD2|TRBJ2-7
CASSYGRAPYEQYF
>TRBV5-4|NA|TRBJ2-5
CASSLSQARDETQYF
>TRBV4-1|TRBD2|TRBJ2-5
CASSQFVPGLAGPNQETQYF
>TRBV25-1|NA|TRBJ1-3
CASSESLGTAGNTIYF
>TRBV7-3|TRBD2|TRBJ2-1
CASSSTSGNEQFF
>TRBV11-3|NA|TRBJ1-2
CASSLGGEVESGYTF
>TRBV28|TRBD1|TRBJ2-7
CASSRDRARHEQYF
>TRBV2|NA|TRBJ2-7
CASRRELDEQYF
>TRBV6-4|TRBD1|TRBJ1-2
CASRERTGQGVHGYTF
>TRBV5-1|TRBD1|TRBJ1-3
CASSPGTDSGNTIYF
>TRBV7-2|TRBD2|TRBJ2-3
CASSIYRTSPDTQYF
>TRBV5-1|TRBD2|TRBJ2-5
CASILRGGVGSETQYF
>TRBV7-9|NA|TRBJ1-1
CASVVNTEAFF
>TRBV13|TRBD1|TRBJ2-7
CASSPGTGTYEQYF
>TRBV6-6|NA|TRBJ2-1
CASSYGAYNEQFF
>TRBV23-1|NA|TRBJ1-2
CASTTGGNYGYTF
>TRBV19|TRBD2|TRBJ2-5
CASSRGGAGETQYF
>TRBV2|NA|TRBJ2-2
CASSGWGAGELFF
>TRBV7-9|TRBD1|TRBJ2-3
CASRLTDRGKMGTQYF
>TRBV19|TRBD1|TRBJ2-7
CASSLRDRESEQYF
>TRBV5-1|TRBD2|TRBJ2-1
CASSLAGGLAYNEQFF
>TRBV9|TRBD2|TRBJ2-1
CASGAGKINEQFF
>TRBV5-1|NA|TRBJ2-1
CASSLASTSGPQFF
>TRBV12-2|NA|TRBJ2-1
CASDGGRNEQFF
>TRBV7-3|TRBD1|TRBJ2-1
CASSSTQGDRSYNEQFF
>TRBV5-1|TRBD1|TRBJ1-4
CASRVGQALEKLFF
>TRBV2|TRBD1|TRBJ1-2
CASSEGVGTGGYGYTF
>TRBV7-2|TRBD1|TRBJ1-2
CASTPYRQGSYGYTF
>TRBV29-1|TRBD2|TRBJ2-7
CSVGVAGGPGEQYF
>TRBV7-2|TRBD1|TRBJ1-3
CASSYPQGAGGNTIYF
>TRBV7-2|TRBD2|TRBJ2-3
CASSWTSGRDTDTQYF
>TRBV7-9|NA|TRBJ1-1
CASSFSGENTEAFF
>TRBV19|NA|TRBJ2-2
CASRKGTGELFF
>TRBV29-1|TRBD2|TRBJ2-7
CSVVGGGQQYF
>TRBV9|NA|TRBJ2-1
CASSVEGTLYNEQFF
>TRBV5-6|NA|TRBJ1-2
CASSLDRNYGYTF